These 20 T cell receptor beta chains originate from one sample sequenced in a study of T cells in Graves' hyperthyroidism and ophthalmopathy. The TCR beta CDR3 regions underwent amplification using RNA transcripts as the source. The TCR CDR3 first-round RT-PCR relied on the HTBI primer set. A single record per CDR3 protein comes from TCRdb applying MiXCR to the multiplex PCR reads. Among a few hundred thousand distinct CDR3 sequences listed, about a fifth were seen once. The sample was blood. Every receptor here comes from a man between 18 and 35 years old with Graves' hyperthyroidism.

The rearrangement links TRBV27 to TRBJ2-2; 7 bases agree with TRBD2. Germline V lookup: CDR1 MNHEY, CDR2 SMNVEV (reference sequence). Trimming at V came to 0 bases and at J to 6 bases, leaving 4 bases not matched to a gene. This CDR3 spans 15 amino acids. CDR3 loop: CASSLSVGGAGELFF. In nucleotides, the CDR3 is TGTGCCAGCAGTTTATCCGTGGGGGGGGCCGGGGAGCTGTTTTTT.

This clonotype has a count of ten or more. The gene calls are TRBV19 and TRBJ1-1; TRBD1 is a possible D gene (6 bases). This CDR3 has 14 residues. V dropped 0 bases and J dropped 6 bases, with 11 bases sitting between them. Germline CDR1 and CDR2: LNHDA and SQIVND (reference sequence). CDR3 DNA: TGTGCCAGTAGTATAGACGCGGGGGCGGCTGAAGCTTTCTTT. Translation gives CASSIDAGAAEAFF.

V gene TRBV29-1 combines with J gene TRBJ2-2; 7 bases match TRBD2. Germline CDR1 reads SQVTM; CDR2 reads ANQGSEA. After removal of 6 bases from V and 4 bases from J, the junction contained 8 bases not matched to a gene. CDR3 length: 14 residues. CDR3 DNA: TGCAGCGTAAGGAGGGAGGGGACCACCGGGGAGCTGTTTTTT. Protein: CSVRREGTTGELFF.

The chain is built from TRBV6-1 and TRBJ2-7, with D hard to call. V was trimmed by 8 bases and J by 5 bases, leaving 13 bases between them. Germline assignment: CDR1 MNHNS and CDR2 SASEGT. The CDR3 length is 12 residues. This CDR3 reads CASQGPWNEQYF. The CDR3, as DNA: TGTGCCAGCCAAGGACCTTGGAACGAGCAGTACTTC.

J is TRBJ2-7 and V is TRBV28; 8 bases map to TRBD2. This CDR3 has 13 residues. V lost 5 bases to trimming and J lost 6 bases; unmatched junction nucleotides: 6. Germline V gives CDR1 MDHEN, CDR2 SYDVKM. CDR3 amino acids: CASSPGGIGEQYF. The CDR3 nucleotides read TGTGCCAGCAGTCCGGGAGGGATCGGCGAGCAGTACTTC.

This clonotype has at least ten counts. This chain uses TRBV2 with TRBJ1-2; D is ambiguous. The CDR3 sequence is 12 residues long. V lost 4 bases, J lost 4 bases, and 7 bases lay in between. CDR1 is SNHLY and CDR2 is FYNNEI in the germline V gene. The CDR3 sequence is CASSGGVYGYTF. CDR3 sequence (DNA): TGTGCCAGCAGTGGCGGGGTCTATGGCTACACCTTC. Supplemented by reference TRBV2 and TRBJ1-2, the full variable domain reads EPEVTQTPSHQVTQMGQEVILRCVPISNHLYFYWYRQILGQKVEFLVSFYNNEISEKSEIFDDQFSVERPDGSNFTLKIRSTKLEDSAMYFCASSGGVYGYTFGSGTRLTVV.

The chain is built from TRBV4-1 and TRBJ1-1, with D hard to call. V gave up 7 bases and J gave up 1 base, with 13 bases separating them. Per germline, CDR1 MGHRA and CDR2 YSYEKL. This CDR3 has 14 amino acids. The CDR3 DNA follows: TGCGCCAGCACCCAGACCGAGCGGAACACTGAAGCTTTCTTT. It encodes CASTQTERNTEAFF.

Points on this clonotype: The junction departs from the called germline gene at one end, perhaps through a read error. This rearrangement joins TRBV19 to TRBJ1-6; the match to TRBD1 covers 8 bases. The CDR3 length is 17 residues. The germline gives CDR1 LNHDA, CDR2 SQIVND (reference sequence). The CDR3 loop reads CASSSPYRDRNNSPIHF. CDR3 in DNA: TGTGCCAGTAGCTCGCCCTACCGGGACAGGAATAATTCACCCATCCACTTT.

V and J are TRBV4-3 and TRBJ2-7, with D possibly being TRBD2 (5 bases). The V end was cut by 1 base, the J end by 5 bases, with 21 bases between. The CDR3 has 17 residues. CDR1 and CDR2 from the germline V gene are LGHNA and YSLEER. CDR3 protein: CASSQGGGRPTSDEQYF. CDR3 DNA sequence: TGCGCCAGCAGCCAAGGCGGTGGGAGACCCACTTCCGACGAGCAGTACTTC.

This clonotype has at least ten counts. The rearrangement links TRBV28 to TRBJ2-5; D uncertain. CDR3 size: 17 residues. Looked up from germline, CDR1 is MDHEN and CDR2 is SYDVKM. The V end lost 6 bases, the J end lost 0 bases, and 20 bases lay between the germline ends. The CDR3 spells CASSLLTPTGYQETQYF. The DNA for the CDR3 is TGTGCCAGCAGCCTCCTAACCCCGACTGGGTACCAAGAGACCCAGTACTTC.

This clonotype was recorded at least ten times. The chain recombines TRBV5-1 with TRBJ1-2; D is ambiguous. V lost 4 bases to trimming and J lost 8 bases, with 15 bases between them. CDR3 length: 13 amino acids. Germline-derived CDR1 and CDR2 are SGHRS and YFSETQ. CDR3 residues: CASSASGEVGYTF. The CDR3 bases are TGCGCCAGCAGCGCCAGTGGGGAAGTCGGCTACACCTTC. The whole variable domain, remainder taken from reference TRBV5-1 and TRBJ1-2, is KAGVTQTPRYLIKTRGQQVTLSCSPISGHRSVSWYQQTPGQGLQFLFEYFSETQRNKGNFPGRFSGRQFSNSRSEMNVSTLELGDSALYLCASSASGEVGYTFGSGTRLTVV.

A few counts support this clonotype. The chain combines TRBV28 with TRBJ2-7; 10 bases are shared with TRBD1. CDR1 and CDR2 (germline): MDHEN, SYDVKM. The V and J ends lost 5 bases and 2 bases, in that order; junction bases with no gene match: 9. This CDR3 comprises 16 residues. CDR3 bases: TGTGCCAGCAGTCCATGGGGACAGGGGACCACCTACGAGCAGTACTTC. Its translation is CASSPWGQGTTYEQYF.

The chain joins TRBV30 to TRBJ2-7; TRBD1 aligns across 7 bases. The CDR3 contains 13 residues. The junction had 5 bases not matched to a gene; V was cut back by 0 bases and J by 6 bases. Per germline, CDR1 GTSNPN and CDR2 SVGIG (reference sequence). The CDR3 region is CAWSVGDRGEQYF. DNA of the CDR3: TGTGCCTGGAGTGTAGGGGACAGAGGCGAGCAGTACTTC.

The rearrangement links TRBV19 to TRBJ1-5; the match to TRBD1 covers 9 bases. This CDR3 is 15 amino acids long. V shed 5 bases, J shed 6 bases, and the junction held 8 bases outside the gene matches. Germline CDR1 and CDR2: LNHDA and SQIVND (reference sequence). CDR3 DNA sequence: TGTGCCAGTAGTTCCGGGACAGGGCAGGTTCAGCCCCAGCATTTT. Translated: CASSSGTGQVQPQHF.

This clonotype was detected only a few times. The rearrangement links TRBV28 to TRBJ2-7; D may be TRBD2 (5 bases). The CDR3 extends over 14 amino acids. In germline, CDR1 is MDHEN, CDR2 SYDVKM. V lost 7 bases to trimming and J lost 4 bases, with 17 bases between them. CDR3 loop: CASKGENRRYEQYF. DNA of the CDR3: TGTGCCAGCAAGGGAGAAAACAGAAGATACGAGCAGTACTTC.

This clonotype appeared many times. The CDR3 region has the DNA TGTGCCAGCAGCAGTCCGGGACAGGGGGCGTCGGATGGCTACACCTTC. Translated: CASSSPGQGASDGYTF. The chain uses TRBV12-3 or TRBV12-4 and TRBJ1-2; TRBD1 matches at 12 bases. The CDR3 runs to 16 residues. Trimming removed 6 bases from V and 6 bases from J; junction bases left unmatched: 11.

This clonotype came up many times. This may arise from a read error, as a much more abundant clone is one base away. The J gene is TRBJ1-1, the V gene TRBV28, with 7 bases matching TRBD1. Germline loops: CDR1 MDHEN, CDR2 SYDVKM. The CDR3 sequence is 14 residues long. CDR3 DNA: TGTGCCGGCAGACAGGGTTTAATGAACACTGAAGCTTTCTTT. Amino acid sequence: CAGRQGLMNTEAFF.

This clonotype showed up many times. This rearrangement joins TRBV19 to TRBJ1-1; D unresolved. The V gene lost 4 bases and the J gene lost 9 bases, with 15 bases spanning the gap. Germline V gene lookup returns CDR1 LNHDA and CDR2 SQIVND (reference sequence). This CDR3 region has 13 residues. The CDR3 nucleotides read TGTGCCAGTAGTACCGGAATACGGAGGCAAGCTTTCTTT. It yields the protein CASSTGIRRQAFF.

The chain combines TRBV6-1 with TRBJ1-2; D remains ambiguous. The CDR3 runs 11 residues. The ends were cut back, 8 bases at V and 5 bases at J, with 9 bases in the middle. Germline V gives CDR1 MNHNS, CDR2 SASEGT. CDR3 amino acids: CASSSWYGYTF. The CDR3 DNA sequence: TGTGCCAGCTCTTCGTGGTATGGCTACACCTTC.

About this clonotype itself: A much larger clonotype is one base distant, so this may be a read error. In DNA, the CDR3 is TGCAGTACGGGGGACAGGGCCGGCTACACCTTC. Protein sequence: CSTGDRAGYTF. The gene calls are TRBV20-1 and TRBJ1-2, with 9 bases fitting TRBD1. This CDR3 has 11 residues. V shed 8 bases and J 8 bases; nucleotides not matched to a gene: 6. The germline CDR1 and CDR2 sequences are DFQATT and SNEGSKA (reference sequence).